The rows below give T cell receptor beta chains drawn from one sample of a study of cytomegalovirus exposure and HLA in healthy donors. Only in-frame clones appear in the TCRdb table, and some are missing; sequencing was by immunoSEQ multiplex PCR. Found here are more than 90,000 clones, 65% to 85% of them singletons; the top ten hold roughly a tenth. Sequenced sample: PBMCs. The receptors originated from a man aged 50-59 years in good health and CMV-seronegative. Both conserved end residues are part of each CDR3. A D gene is named only where the DNA matches it firmly. Size tells how often a clone was seen (once, few, many) or the class of an expanded clone, and some rows leave it out.

TRBD2	NA	TRBV7-2	TRBJ2-5	TGTGCCAGCAGCTTTAGCGGGAGGGGTGAAGAGACCCAGTACTTC	CASSFSGRGEETQYF
NA	NA	TRBV7-8	TRBJ1-5	TGTGCCAGCAGCCTCTTCAGTAGCAATCAGCCCCAGCATTTT	CASSLFSSNQPQHF
TRBD2	NA	TRBV28	TRBJ2-5	TGTGCCAGCAATACAGCGGGAGGGATGCAAGAGACCCAGTACTTC	CASNTAGGMQETQYF
NA	NA	TRBV28	TRBJ1-5	TGTGCCAGCAGGACGGCCGGGATGAATCAGCCCCAGCATTTT	CASRTAGMNQPQHF
NA	NA	TRBV6-5	TRBJ2-1	TGTGCCAGCAGCTCTATCCGTCCCAACTACAATGAGCAGTTCTTC	CASSSIRPNYNEQFF
TRBD2	few	TRBV5-6	TRBJ2-5	TGTGCCAGCAGGTCAGCGGGAGGGCTACAAGAGACCCAGTACTTC	CASRSAGGLQETQYF
NA	NA	TRBV7-9	TRBJ2-1	TGTTCCAGCAGCTTAGTGGAGATTAGGCAGTTCTTC	CSSSLVEIRQFF
NA	NA	TRBV5-1	TRBJ2-2	TGCGCCAGCAGCCCCTCGGGGGAGAACACCGGGGAGCTGTTTTTT	CASSPSGENTGELFF
NA	once	TRBV2	TRBJ1-4	TGTGCCAGCAGGCACGTCGGGGGGCTCGATGAAAAACTGTTTTTT	CASRHVGGLDEKLFF
NA	NA	TRBV7-9	TRBJ2-1	TGTGCCAGCAGCTTTAATCGGGGTGAGCAGTTCTTC	CASSFNRGEQFF
NA	few	TRBV11-2	TRBJ2-1	TGTGCCAGCAGCCTAGGACACCTATCCTACAATGAGCAGTTCTTC	CASSLGHLSYNEQFF